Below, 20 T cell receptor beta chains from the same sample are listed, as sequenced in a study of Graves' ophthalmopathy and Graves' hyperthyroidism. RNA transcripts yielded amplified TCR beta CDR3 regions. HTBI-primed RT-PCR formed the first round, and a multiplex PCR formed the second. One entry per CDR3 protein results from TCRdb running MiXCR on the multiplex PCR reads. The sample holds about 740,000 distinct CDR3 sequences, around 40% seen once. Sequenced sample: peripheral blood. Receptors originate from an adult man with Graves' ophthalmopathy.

The CDR3 spells CASTPGPGMNTEAFF. CDR3 sequence (DNA): TGTGCCAGCACGCCTGGCCCAGGGATGAACACTGAAGCTTTCTTT. V is TRBV9 and J is TRBJ1-1; a weak D match, TRBD1 (5 bases). The CDR3 spans 15 residues. Germline values: CDR1 SGDLS, CDR2 YYNGEE. V was pared by 6 bases and J by 0 bases, with 15 bases between.

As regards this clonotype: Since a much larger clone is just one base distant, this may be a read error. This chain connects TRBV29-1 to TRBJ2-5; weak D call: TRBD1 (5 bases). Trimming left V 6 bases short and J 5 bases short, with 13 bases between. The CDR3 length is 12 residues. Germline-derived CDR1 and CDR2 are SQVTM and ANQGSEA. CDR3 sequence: CSVGGAMETQYF. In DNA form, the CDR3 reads TGCAGCGTCGGTGGGGCTATGGAGACCCAGTACTTC.

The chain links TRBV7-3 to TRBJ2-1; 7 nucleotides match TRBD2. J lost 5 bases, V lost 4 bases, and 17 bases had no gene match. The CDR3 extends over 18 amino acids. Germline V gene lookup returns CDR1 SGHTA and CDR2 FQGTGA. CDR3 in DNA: TGTGCCAGCAGCTCCTCGCCCCCCCTAGCGGCCACGAACAATGAGCAGTTCTTC. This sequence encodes CASSSSPPLAATNNEQFF.

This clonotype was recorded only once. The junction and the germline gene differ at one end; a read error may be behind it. The CDR3 is CASSLGEGVRETQYF. The DNA of the CDR3 is TGTGCCAGCAGTTTAGGGGAGGGGGTTCGGGAGACCCAGTACTTC. The chain links TRBV7-2 to TRBJ2-5, with a possible D match to TRBD2 (7 bases). Per germline, CDR1 SGHTA and CDR2 FQGNSA. CDR3 length: 15 residues.

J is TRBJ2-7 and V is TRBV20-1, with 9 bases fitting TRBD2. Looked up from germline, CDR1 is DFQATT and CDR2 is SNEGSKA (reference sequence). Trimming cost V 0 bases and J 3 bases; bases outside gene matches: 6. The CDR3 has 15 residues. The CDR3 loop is CSAREAGGTRYEQYF. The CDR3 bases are TGCAGTGCTAGAGAAGCGGGGGGAACACGCTACGAGCAGTACTTC.

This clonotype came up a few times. The CDR3 DNA is TGTGCCAGCAGCTTCGGACGGCGAGACTATGGCTACACCTTC. Translated, it gives CASSFGRRDYGYTF. The genes are TRBV3-1 and TRBJ1-2; D is unresolved. The germline gives CDR1 LGHDT, CDR2 YNNKEL (reference sequence). Between the trimmed V and J ends, which lost 5 bases and 3 bases, there was a span of 13 bases. CDR3 length equals 14 residues.

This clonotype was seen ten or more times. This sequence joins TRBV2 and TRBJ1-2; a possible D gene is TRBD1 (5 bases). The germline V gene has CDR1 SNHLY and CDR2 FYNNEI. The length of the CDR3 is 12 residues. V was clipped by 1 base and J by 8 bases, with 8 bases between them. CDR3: CASSEEGVGYTF. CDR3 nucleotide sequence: TGTGCCAGCAGTGAAGAAGGGGTCGGCTACACCTTC.

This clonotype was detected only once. The CDR3, as DNA: TGTGCCAGCAGTGCTTCCGGGACAGGGCCCTACGAGCAGTACTTC. Its protein is CASSASGTGPYEQYF. The chain carries TRBV6-1 and TRBJ2-7; 9 bases line up with TRBD1. V shed 4 bases and J 2 bases; nucleotides not matched to a gene: 6. Germline V lookup: CDR1 MNHNS, CDR2 SASEGT. This CDR3 is built from 15 residues.

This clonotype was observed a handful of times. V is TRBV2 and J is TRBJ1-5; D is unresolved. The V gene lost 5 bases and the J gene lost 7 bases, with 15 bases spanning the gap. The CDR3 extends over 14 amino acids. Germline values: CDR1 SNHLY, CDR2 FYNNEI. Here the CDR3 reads CASSYEYGKQPQHF. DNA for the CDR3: TGTGCCAGCAGTTACGAATATGGGAAACAGCCCCAGCATTTT.

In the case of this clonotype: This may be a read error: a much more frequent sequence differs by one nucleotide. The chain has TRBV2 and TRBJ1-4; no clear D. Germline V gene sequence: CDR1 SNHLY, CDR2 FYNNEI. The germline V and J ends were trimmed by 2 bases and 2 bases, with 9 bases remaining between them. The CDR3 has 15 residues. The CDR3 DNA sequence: TGTGCCAGCAGTGAACTGGCGGCTACTAATGAAAAACTGTTTTTT. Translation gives CASSELAATNEKLFF.

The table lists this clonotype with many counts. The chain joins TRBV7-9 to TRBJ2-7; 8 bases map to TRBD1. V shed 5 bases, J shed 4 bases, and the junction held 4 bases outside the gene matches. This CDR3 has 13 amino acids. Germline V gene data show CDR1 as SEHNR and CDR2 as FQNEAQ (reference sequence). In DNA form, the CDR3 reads TGTGCCAGCAGCAACAACAGGGGGTACGAGCAGTACTTC. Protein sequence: CASSNNRGYEQYF. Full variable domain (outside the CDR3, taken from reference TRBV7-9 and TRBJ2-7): DTGVSQNPRHKITKRGQNVTFRCDPISEHNRLYWYRQTLGQGPEFLTYFQNEAQLEKSRLLSDRFSAERPKGSFSTLEIQRTEQGDSAMYLCASSNNRGYEQYFGPGTRLTVT.

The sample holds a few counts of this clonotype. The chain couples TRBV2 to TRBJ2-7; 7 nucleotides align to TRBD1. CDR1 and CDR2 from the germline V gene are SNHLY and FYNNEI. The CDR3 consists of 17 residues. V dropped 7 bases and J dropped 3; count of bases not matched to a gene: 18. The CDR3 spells CASNPNTRGWSFYEQYF. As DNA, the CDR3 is TGTGCCAGCAACCCAAATACCAGGGGGTGGAGCTTCTACGAGCAGTACTTC. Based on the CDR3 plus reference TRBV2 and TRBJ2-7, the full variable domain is EPEVTQTPSHQVTQMGQEVILRCVPISNHLYFYWYRQILGQKVEFLVSFYNNEISEKSEIFDDQFSVERPDGSNFTLKIRSTKLEDSAMYFCASNPNTRGWSFYEQYFGPGTRLTVT.

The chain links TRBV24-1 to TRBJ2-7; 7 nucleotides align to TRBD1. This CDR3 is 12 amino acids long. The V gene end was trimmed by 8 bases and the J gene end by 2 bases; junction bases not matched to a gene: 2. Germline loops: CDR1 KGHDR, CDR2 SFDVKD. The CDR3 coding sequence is TGTGCCACCAACGACAGGGCCTACGAGCAGTACTTC. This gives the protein CATNDRAYEQYF.

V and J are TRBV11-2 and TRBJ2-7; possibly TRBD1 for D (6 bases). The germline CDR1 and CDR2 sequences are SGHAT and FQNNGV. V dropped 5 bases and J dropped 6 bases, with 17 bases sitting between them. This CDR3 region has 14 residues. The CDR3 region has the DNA TGTGCCAGCAGCCTATTGGAGACAGGAGGCGAGCAGTACTTC. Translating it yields CASSLLETGGEQYF.

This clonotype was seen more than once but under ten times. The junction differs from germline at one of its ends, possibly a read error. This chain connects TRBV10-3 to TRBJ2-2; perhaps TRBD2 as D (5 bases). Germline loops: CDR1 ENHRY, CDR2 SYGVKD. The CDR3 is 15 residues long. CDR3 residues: CAISESTSYTGKLFF. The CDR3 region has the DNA TGTGCCATCAGTGAGTCGACCAGTTACACCGGGAAGCTGTTTTTT.

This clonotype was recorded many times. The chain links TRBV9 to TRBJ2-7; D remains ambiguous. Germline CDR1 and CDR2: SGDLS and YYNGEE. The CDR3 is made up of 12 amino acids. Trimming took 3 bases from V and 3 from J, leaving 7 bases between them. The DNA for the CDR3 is TGTGCCAGCAGCGCTTCGGACTACGAGCAGTACTTC. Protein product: CASSASDYEQYF.

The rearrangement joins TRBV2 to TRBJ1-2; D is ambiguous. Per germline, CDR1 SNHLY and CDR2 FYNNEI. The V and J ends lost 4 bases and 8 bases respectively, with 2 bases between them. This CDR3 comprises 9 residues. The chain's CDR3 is CASSVGYTF. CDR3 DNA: TGTGCCAGCAGTGTGGGCTACACCTTC.

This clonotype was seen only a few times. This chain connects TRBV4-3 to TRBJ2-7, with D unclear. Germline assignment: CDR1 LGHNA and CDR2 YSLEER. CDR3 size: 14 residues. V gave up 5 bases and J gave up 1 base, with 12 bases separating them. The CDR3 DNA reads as TGCGCCAGCAGCGACACGGCAGATTCCTACGAGCAGTACTTC. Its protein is CASSDTADSYEQYF.

The CDR3 reads CSARTGGASEEKLFF. CDR3 coding DNA: TGCAGTGCTAGGACAGGGGGCGCGTCTGAAGAAAAACTGTTTTTT. The chain is built from TRBV20-1 and TRBJ1-4; 10 bases agree with TRBD1. The CDR3 spans 15 residues. Per germline, CDR1 DFQATT and CDR2 SNEGSKA (reference sequence). J lost 8 bases, V lost 3 bases, and 9 bases had no gene match.

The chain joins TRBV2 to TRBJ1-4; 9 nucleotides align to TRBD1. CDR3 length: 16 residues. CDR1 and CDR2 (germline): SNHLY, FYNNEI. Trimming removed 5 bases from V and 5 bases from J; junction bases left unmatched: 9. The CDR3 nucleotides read TGTGCCAGCAGTTACAGGGGGCCGACACCGAATGAAAAACTGTTTTTT. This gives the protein CASSYRGPTPNEKLFF.